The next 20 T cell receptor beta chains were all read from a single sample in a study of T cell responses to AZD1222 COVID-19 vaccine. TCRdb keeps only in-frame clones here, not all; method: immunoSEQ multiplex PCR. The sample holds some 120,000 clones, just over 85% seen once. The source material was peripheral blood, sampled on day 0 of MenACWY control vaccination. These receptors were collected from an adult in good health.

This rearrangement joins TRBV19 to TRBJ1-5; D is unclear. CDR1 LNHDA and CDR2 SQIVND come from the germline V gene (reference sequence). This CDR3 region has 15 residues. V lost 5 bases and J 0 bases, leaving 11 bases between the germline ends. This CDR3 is CASSRVSDSNQPQHF. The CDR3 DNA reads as TGTGCCAGTAGTCGGGTCTCAGATAGCAATCAGCCCCAGCATTTT.

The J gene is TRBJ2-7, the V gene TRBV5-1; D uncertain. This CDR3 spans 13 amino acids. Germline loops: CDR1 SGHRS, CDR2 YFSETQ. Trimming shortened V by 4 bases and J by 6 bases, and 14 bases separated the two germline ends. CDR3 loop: CASSEIGPSEQYF. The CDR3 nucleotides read TGCGCCAGCAGCGAAATCGGTCCCTCCGAGCAGTACTTC.

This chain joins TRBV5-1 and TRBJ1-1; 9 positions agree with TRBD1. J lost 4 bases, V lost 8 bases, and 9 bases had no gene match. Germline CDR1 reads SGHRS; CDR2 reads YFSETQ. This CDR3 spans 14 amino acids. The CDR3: CASTLGTGLTEAFF. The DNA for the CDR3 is TGCGCCAGTACACTAGGGACAGGGCTCACTGAAGCTTTCTTT.

CDR3 region: CASSPPGNTGELFF. CDR3 in DNA: TGTGCCAGCTCACCCCCAGGGAACACCGGGGAGCTGTTTTTT. The chain uses TRBV18 and TRBJ2-2, with unresolved D. The CDR3 is 14 residues long. Deletions cut 3 bases from V and 1 base from J, with 6 bases between. Germline values: CDR1 KGHSH, CDR2 LQKENI.

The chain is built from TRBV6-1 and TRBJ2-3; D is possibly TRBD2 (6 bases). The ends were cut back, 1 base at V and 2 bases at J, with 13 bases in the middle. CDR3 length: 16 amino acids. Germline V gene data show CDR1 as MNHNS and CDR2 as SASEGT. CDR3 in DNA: TGTGCCAGCAGTGAAGAAGGCGGGACCAACACAGATACGCAGTATTTT. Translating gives CASSEEGGTNTDTQYF.

CDR3 in amino acids: CASSYSGTEIQYF. The CDR3 nucleotides read TGTGCCAGCAGTTATTCCGGGACAGAGATACAGTACTTC. This sequence joins TRBV3-1 (or the pseudogene TRBV3-2) and TRBJ2-4, with 7 bases aligning to TRBD1. With 6 bases clipped from V and 13 bases from J, the junction kept 12 bases outside the gene matches. Per germline, CDR1 LGHDT and CDR2 YNNKEL (reference sequence). The length of the CDR3 is 13 residues.

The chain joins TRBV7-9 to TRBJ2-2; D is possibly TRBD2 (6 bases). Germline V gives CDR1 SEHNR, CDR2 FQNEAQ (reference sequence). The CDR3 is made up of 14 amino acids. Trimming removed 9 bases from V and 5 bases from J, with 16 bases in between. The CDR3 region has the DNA TGTGCCAGTAGACTAGAGTTAGATACCGGGGAGCTGTTTTTT. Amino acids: CASRLELDTGELFF.

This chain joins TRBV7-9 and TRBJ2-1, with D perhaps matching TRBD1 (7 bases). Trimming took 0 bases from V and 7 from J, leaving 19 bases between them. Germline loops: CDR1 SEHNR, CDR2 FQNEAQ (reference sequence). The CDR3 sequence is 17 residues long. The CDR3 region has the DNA TGTGCCAGCAGCTTAGCGCATATGCAGGGGGGTAGGAATGAGCAGTTCTTC. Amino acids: CASSLAHMQGGRNEQFF.

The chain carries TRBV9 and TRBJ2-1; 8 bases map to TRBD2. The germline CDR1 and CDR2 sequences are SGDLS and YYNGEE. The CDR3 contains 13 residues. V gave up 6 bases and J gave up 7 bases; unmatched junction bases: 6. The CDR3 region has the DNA TGTGCCAGCACGGGAGGGGCTGGTAATGAGCAGTTCTTC. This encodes CASTGGAGNEQFF.

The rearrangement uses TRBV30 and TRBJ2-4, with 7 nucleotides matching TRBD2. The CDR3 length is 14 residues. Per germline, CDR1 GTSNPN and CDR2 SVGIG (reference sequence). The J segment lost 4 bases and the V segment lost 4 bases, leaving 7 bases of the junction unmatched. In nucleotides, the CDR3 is TGTGCCTGGACGCTCCTAGCGGTTAAAAACATTCAGTACTTC. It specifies CAWTLLAVKNIQYF.

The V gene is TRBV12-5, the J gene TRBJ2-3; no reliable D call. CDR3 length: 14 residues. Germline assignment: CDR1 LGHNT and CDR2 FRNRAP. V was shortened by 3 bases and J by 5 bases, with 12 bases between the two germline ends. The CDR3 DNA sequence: TGTGCTAGTGGTTTATGGGGAAGAGGAGATACGCAGTATTTT. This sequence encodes CASGLWGRGDTQYF.

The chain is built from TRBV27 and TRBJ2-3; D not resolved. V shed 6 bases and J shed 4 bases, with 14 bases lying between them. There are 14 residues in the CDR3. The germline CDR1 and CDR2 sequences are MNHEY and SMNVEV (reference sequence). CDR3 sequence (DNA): TGTGCCAGCAGCACGCCCAGGATGGCAGATACGCAGTATTTT. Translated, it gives CASSTPRMADTQYF.

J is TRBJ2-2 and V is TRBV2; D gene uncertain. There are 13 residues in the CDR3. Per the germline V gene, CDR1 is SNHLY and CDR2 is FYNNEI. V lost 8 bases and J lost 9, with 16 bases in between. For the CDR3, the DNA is TGTGCCAGCCGTCCTCCCTCCCCCCGGGAGCTGTTTTTT. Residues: CASRPPSPRELFF. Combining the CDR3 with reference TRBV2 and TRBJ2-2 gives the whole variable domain EPEVTQTPSHQVTQMGQEVILRCVPISNHLYFYWYRQILGQKVEFLVSFYNNEISEKSEIFDDQFSVERPDGSNFTLKIRSTKLEDSAMYFCASRPPSPRELFFGEGSRLTVL.

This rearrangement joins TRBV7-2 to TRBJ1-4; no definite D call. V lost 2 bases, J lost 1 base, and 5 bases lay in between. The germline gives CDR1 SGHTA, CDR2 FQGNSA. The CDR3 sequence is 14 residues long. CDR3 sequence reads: CASSLSRTNEKLFF. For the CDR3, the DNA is TGTGCCAGCAGCTTAAGTCGAACTAATGAAAAACTGTTTTTT.

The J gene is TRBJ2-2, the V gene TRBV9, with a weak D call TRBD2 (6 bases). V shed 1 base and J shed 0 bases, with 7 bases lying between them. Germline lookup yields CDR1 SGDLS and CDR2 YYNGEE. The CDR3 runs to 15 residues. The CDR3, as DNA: TGTGCCAGCAGCGTACGACTAGCGAACACCGGGGAGCTGTTTTTT. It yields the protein CASSVRLANTGELFF.

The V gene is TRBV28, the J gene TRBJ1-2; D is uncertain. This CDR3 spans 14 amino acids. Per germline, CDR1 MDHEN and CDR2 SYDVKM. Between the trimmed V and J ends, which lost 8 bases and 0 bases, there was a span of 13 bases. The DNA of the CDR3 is TGTGCCAGCGGATTAAGAACAGCTAACTATGGCTACACCTTC. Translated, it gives CASGLRTANYGYTF.

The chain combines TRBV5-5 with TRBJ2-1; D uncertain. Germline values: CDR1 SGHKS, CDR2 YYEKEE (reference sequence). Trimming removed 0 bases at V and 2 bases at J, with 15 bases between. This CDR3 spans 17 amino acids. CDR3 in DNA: TGTGCCAGCAGCTTGGCGTGGTCGGGCGGAACCTACAATGAGCAGTTCTTC. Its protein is CASSLAWSGGTYNEQFF.

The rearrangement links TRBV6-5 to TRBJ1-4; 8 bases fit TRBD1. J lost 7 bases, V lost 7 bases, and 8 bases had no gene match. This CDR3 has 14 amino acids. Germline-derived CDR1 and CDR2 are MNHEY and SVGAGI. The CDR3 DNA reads TGTGCCAGCATTTGGGACAGGAGGGGTGAAAAACTGTTTTTT. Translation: CASIWDRRGEKLFF.

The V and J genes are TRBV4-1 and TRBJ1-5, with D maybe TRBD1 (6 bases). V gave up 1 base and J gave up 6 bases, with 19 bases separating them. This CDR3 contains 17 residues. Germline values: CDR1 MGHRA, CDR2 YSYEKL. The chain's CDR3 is CASSQGRQDPTGQPQHF. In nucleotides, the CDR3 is TGCGCCAGCAGCCAAGGTAGACAGGACCCAACTGGTCAGCCCCAGCATTTT.

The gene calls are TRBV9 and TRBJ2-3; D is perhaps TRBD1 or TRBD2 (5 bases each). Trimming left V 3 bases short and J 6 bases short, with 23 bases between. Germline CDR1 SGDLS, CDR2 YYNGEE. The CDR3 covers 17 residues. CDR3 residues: CASSAGTSRTMVDTQYF. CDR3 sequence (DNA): TGTGCCAGCAGCGCAGGGACCAGCCGCACAATGGTTGATACGCAGTATTTT.